This T cell receptor beta chain was sequenced for a study of cytomegalovirus exposure and HLA in healthy donors. Findings and limits, study-wide: Clonal expansion, a later analysis showed, was greater in HLA-associated TCR beta chains than in equally common others. Researchers catalogued approximately 160 TCR beta chains as cytomegalovirus-associated.

V shed 5 bases and J shed 3 bases, with 4 bases lying between them. The V gene's germline CDR1 is SEHNR and CDR2 FQNEAQ (reference sequence). The CDR3 totals 11 residues. Vbeta (60) and Jbeta (13) primers were used in the PCR. Some clones are missing from TCRdb's copy, which holds only in-frame ones; the method was immunoSEQ multiplex PCR. The sample has approximately 100,000 clones, 50% to 70% seen once; the top ten hold less than 4.5%. On this clone itself: Its antigen is currently unknown.

The sequencing input was PBMCs. The chain carries TRBV7-9 and TRBJ1-1; D remains unclear. The receptor comes from a man aged 25-45 years in good health and CMV-seropositive. CDR3 coding DNA: TGTGCCAGCAGCCCATACACTGAAGCTTTCTTT. It is translated as CASSPYTEAFF. Combining the CDR3 with reference TRBV7-9 and TRBJ1-1 gives the whole variable domain DTGVSQNPRHKITKRGQNVTFRCDPISEHNRLYWYRQTLGQGPEFLTYFQNEAQLEKSRLLSDRFSAERPKGSFSTLEIQRTEQGDSAMYLCASSPYTEAFFGQGTRLTVV.